The clone carrying this T cell receptor (beta chain) was seen a few times. This record comes from a study of T-cell reconstitution after alpha-beta-depleted transplantation in children. The ends were cut back, 5 bases at V and 1 base at J, with 7 bases in the middle. CDR1 MGHDK and CDR2 SYGVNS come from the germline V gene. The CDR3 has 13 residues. Using unique molecular identifiers, the investigators prepared the TCRbeta library. TCRdb itself ran the PCR reads through MiXCR, one entry per CDR3 protein. The sample includes fewer than 550,000 distinct CDR3 sequences, about an eighth of them seen just once.

This chain connects TRBV25-1 to TRBJ2-3; D ambiguous. The sample in question was PBMCs, mostly from graft donor cells, obtained 180 days after TCRalphabeta/CD19-depleted stem cell transplant. This TCR was sampled from a female patient aged 2-15 years who had a stem cell transplant for aplastic anemia, so the T cells may come from the graft donor. CDR3 DNA sequence: TGTGCCAGCAGTCGGTATGGCACAGATACGCAGTATTTT. Translation gives CASSRYGTDTQYF.